This T cell receptor (beta chain) is from a study of cytotoxic CD8 clonotypes in ibrutinib-treated CLL (dated by TCRdb to the early 2020s). For the study in its entirety: In this cohort, approximately 15 patients were treatment-naive and ten to twelve were relapsed/refractory, while around 17 had unmutated IGHV. Longitudinal samples were available for about 30% of the 86 trial participants. All remission and progressive disease samples were collected while patients were still receiving ibrutinib. Response samples were taken after a median of 12 months on treatment, ranging from about 6 to 40 months. Cryopreserved peripheral blood mononuclear cells were collected at three points: before therapy, at response, and at either sustained remission or disease progression. Partial responses were observed in 24 patients and complete responses in 2; after a median follow-up of around 64 months, remission was maintained in 15 or so patients and progression was observed in approximately 12. Samples averaged approximately 260,000 productive templates and 94,082 productive rearrangements. General conclusions and limits of the study: Clonality rose at ibrutinib response, remained stable during sustained remission, and dropped back toward baseline at progression. Sampling times were not matched between patients in sustained remission and patients whose disease was progressing, and lymph node repertoires were not examined. Baseline clonality exceeded that of age-matched healthy donors and correlated strongly with circulating CD8+ T-cell counts. Public clonotypes were rare and either shrank or stayed stable during treatment, and the rise in clonality at ibrutinib response reflected expansion of private clonotypes.

This clone was seen only a few times. Its antigen remains undetermined. Base qualities are not at hand, and no much larger clone is one base apart. The germline V gene supplies CDR1 SGHDT and CDR2 YYEEEE. V lost 4 bases and J lost 7 bases, and the count of bases not matched to a germline gene is 5. There are 15 amino acids in the CDR3, from cysteine to phenylalanine inclusive. The read is trimmed to its CDR3 DNA, 45 bases read in frame from base 1. Sample time point, as interpreted from the label and publication: roughly 25 months on ibrutinib. For TCR beta library preparation, around 2.1 micrograms of genomic DNA were extracted from the cryopreserved PBMCs. Longitudinal blood samples from CLL patients receiving ibrutinib monotherapy were subjected to high-throughput TCR beta sequencing. The patients were enrolled in a single-center, open-label phase 2 trial of ibrutinib monotherapy. Each clonotype received, on average, approximately 9.9x coverage in deep resolution sequencing performed on a MiSeq, where the target depth lay between 1 in 1 million and 1 in 200,000 T cells. TCR beta libraries were generated with the immunoSEQ hsTCRB Kit. The paper's processing steps were these. ImmunoSEQ Data Assistant and ImmunoSEQ Analyzer were used for data analysis, and V, D and J genes were assigned according to IMGT definitions. Clonality, with values ranging from 0 to 1, was calculated as one minus the normalized Shannon entropy of productive rearrangement frequencies. Public clonotype analysis was restricted to overrepresented clonotypes comprising at least 0.05% of each patient's repertoire. More than ten age-matched healthy donor repertoires from immuneACCESS were used as controls for clonality. This immuneACCESS table, as held by TCRdb, lists in-frame sequences with V and J called but not all clones. Of the missing ones, under half trace to an unresolved V gene in checked studies; the others have no known cause. V and J calls and clone size are those listed in that table; D and trimming were worked out from the DNA. Counted in this sample were 90,000 to 95,000 clones; over 60% of them appeared once. The ten largest account for around 23% of the sample.

The sample was PBMCs, taken after 24 months of ibrutinib treatment. This TCR was sampled from a human donor with chronic lymphocytic leukemia. The rearrangement joined TRBV5-6 to TRBJ2-1; the junction holds 13 bases that match TRBD2. The DNA sequence is TGTGCCAGCAGCACTAGCGGGAGGGCAATTAATGAGCAGTTCTTC. This gives the protein CASSTSGRAINEQFF.